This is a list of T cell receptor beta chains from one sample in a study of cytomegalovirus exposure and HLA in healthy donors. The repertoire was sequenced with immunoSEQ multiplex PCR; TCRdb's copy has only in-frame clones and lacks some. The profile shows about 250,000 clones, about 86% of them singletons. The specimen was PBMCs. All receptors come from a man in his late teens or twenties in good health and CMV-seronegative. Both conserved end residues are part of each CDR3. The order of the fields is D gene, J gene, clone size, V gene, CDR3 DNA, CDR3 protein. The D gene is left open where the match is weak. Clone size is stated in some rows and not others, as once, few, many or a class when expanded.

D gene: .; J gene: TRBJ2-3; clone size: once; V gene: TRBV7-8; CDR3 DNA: TGTGCCAGCAGCTTAGGTCAGGTTCCCCCCCAAGATACGCAGTATTTT; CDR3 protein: CASSLGQVPPQDTQYF
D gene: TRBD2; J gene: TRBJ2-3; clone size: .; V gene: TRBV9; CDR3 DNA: TGTGCCAGCAGCGTAGTAGCGGGGGCCCAAGATACGCAGTATTTT; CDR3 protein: CASSVVAGAQDTQYF
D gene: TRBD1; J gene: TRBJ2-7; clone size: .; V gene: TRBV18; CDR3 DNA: TGTGCCAGCTCACCCGACAGGGGGGGCTCCTACGAGCAGTACTTC; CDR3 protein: CASSPDRGGSYEQYF
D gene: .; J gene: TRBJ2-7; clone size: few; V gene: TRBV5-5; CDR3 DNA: TGTGCCAGCAGCTTGGACGGCGAGCAGTACTTC; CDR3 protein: CASSLDGEQYF
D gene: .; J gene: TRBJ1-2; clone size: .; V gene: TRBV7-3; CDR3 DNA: TGTGCCAGCAGCTTAAAACCAGGGGATGGCTACACCTTC; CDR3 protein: CASSLKPGDGYTF
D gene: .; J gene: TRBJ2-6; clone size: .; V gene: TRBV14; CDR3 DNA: TGTGCCAGCAGCCAAGCGCGAGGGCGAGGGGCCAACGTCCTGACTTTC; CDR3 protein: CASSQARGRGANVLTF
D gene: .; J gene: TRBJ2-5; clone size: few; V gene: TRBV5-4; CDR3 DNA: TGTGCCAGCAGCTTGGGGCAGGGAGGAGAGACCCAGTACTTC; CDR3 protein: CASSLGQGGETQYF
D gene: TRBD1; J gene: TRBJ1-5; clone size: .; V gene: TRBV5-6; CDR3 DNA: TGTGCCAGCAGCCAGGGGGCCTATAGCAATCAGCCCCAGCATTTT; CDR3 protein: CASSQGAYSNQPQHF
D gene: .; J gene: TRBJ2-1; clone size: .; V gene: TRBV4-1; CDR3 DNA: TGCGCCAGCAGCTCCATGTTGTCCTACAATGAGCAGTTCTTC; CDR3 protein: CASSSMLSYNEQFF
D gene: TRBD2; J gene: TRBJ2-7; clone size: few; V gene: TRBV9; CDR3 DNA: TGTGCCAGAACCTTGGGCCCTAGCGGGGAGACCTACGAGCAGTACTTC; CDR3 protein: CARTLGPSGETYEQYF
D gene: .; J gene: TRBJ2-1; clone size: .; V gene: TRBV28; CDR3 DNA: TGTGCCAGCAGTTTGGGGCGCAATGAGCAGTTCTTC; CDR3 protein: CASSLGRNEQFF
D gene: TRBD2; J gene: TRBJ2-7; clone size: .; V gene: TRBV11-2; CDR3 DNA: TGTGCCAGCAGCTTAGCCGGGGGGGTGAATTACGAGCAGTACTTC; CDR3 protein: CASSLAGGVNYEQYF
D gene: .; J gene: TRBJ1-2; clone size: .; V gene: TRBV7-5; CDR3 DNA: TGTGTCAGAAGCTTAGACCGGATTCGGGTGTATGGCTACACCTTC; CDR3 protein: CVRSLDRIRVYGYTF
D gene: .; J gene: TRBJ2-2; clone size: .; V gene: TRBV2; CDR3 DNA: TGTGCCAGCAATAACGCGGTAGGGGGCACCGGGGAGCTGTTTTTT; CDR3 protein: CASNNAVGGTGELFF
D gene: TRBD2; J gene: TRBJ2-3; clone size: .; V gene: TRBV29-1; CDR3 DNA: TGCAGCGTTAACGGCGGGAGGGGGGCCACAGATACGCAGTATTTT; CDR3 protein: CSVNGGRGATDTQYF
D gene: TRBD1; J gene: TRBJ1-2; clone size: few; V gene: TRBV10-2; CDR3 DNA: TGCGCCAGCAGTGAAGGACAGGGCTATGGCTACACCTTC; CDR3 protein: CASSEGQGYGYTF
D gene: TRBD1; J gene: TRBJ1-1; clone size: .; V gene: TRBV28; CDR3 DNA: TGTGCCAGCAGTTTTGGGCCCCGGACAGGGCCTATGAACACTGAAGCTTTCTTT; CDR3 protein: CASSFGPRTGPMNTEAFF
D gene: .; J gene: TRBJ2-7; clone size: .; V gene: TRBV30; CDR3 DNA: TGTGCCTGGAGGGTGAGACAGTTTTTGGACGAGCAGTACTTC; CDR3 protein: CAWRVRQFLDEQYF